This TCR beta chain derives from a study of blood T cells in healthy people across ages. Study-wide results and limits: Long-lived donors carried more naive CD4+ cells and greater diversity than aged donors.

They isolated at least 6.5 million PBMCs from each sample. This clonotype was observed a handful of times. Its specificity is unknown. This CDR3 is built from 15 residues. Germline lookup yields CDR1 LGHDT and CDR2 YNNKEL (reference sequence). V shed 3 bases and J shed 2 bases, with 13 bases lying between them. Next came a second PCR, run for about 7 to 12 cycles, which used a sample-barcoded 5' primer along with a J-beta primer mix. Via MiXCR, TCRdb re-called the 5' RACE reads, giving one row per CDR3 protein. The sample gives about 1,500,000 distinct CDR3 sequences, approximately 28% of which show up once; about 8% is in the top ten.

The chain employs TRBV3-1 and TRBJ2-5; D is possibly TRBD1 (5 bases). The specimen sequenced was blood. The source is a woman aged 25 to 39 in good health. The CDR3 loop reads CASSHARDSQETQYF. DNA for the CDR3: TGTGCCAGCAGCCATGCCAGGGATTCTCAAGAGACCCAGTACTTC.